A selection of T cell receptor beta chains follows, all from one sample in a study of blood T cell repertoires in COVID-19. The assay was immunoSEQ multiplex PCR, and TCRdb's table has in-frame clones only and misses some. Of approximately 460,000 clones detected, 89% appear once; the ten largest clones hold 0.9%. Material for sequencing was peripheral blood. All receptors derive from a man aged 18 to 35 with COVID-19, enrolled during active disease. Each CDR3 is given with its conserved first and last residue. D genes are given only for firm matches. Clone size is shown for a subset of rows, as once, few, many or a class of expanded clone.

v_gene	abundance	j_gene	d_gene	CDR3nt	CDR3aa
TRBV23-1	-	TRBJ2-7	TRBD2	TGCGCCAGCAGTCCCGGGGGGTTCGAGCAGTACTTC	CASSPGGFEQYF
TRBV6-5	-	TRBJ1-5	-	TGTGCCAGCAGCGGACATCCTGGGAGCAATCAGCCCCAGCATTTT	CASSGHPGSNQPQHF
TRBV5-4	-	TRBJ2-1	TRBD1	TGTGCCAGCAGCCGGGACAGGGGGGACGACAATGAGCAGTTCTTC	CASSRDRGDDNEQFF
TRBV5-1	-	TRBJ1-2	-	TGCGCCAGCAGCTTGTCTACAGAGAACTATGGCTACACCTTC	CASSLSTENYGYTF
TRBV11-2	-	TRBJ1-2	-	TGTGCCAGCAGCTTAGAGCGCCCTCTTCGTGGAGATGGCTACACCTTC	CASSLERPLRGDGYTF
TRBV4-1	-	TRBJ2-1	TRBD2	TGCGCCAGCAGCCACCCCGGGACTAGCGGGGGGAATGAGCAGTTCTTC	CASSHPGTSGGNEQFF
TRBV19	-	TRBJ2-7	-	TGTGCCAGTAGTATCGTAATTAGCTCCTACGAGCAGTACTTC	CASSIVISSYEQYF
TRBV6-6	-	TRBJ1-1	-	TGTGCCAGCAGGTCGGGAGCTAACACTGAAGCTTTCTTT	CASRSGANTEAFF
TRBV6-5	-	TRBJ1-5	-	TGTGCCAGCAATCCCGGGGGGTATAGCAATCAGCCCCAGCATTTT	CASNPGGYSNQPQHF
TRBV10-2	-	TRBJ2-1	-	TGCGCCAGCAGTCCCCGTGATGAGCAGTTCTTC	CASSPRDEQFF
TRBV7-9	-	TRBJ1-5	-	TGTGCCAGCAGCTTGTCCCGAACAGGTAATCAGCCCCAGCATTTT	CASSLSRTGNQPQHF
TRBV4-1	-	TRBJ2-7	TRBD2	TGCGCCAGCAGCCAGGGGCTAGCGGAGTACGAGCAGTACTTC	CASSQGLAEYEQYF
TRBV5-1	-	TRBJ2-7	TRBD1	TGCGCCAGCAGCAAGCAGGGGGCGTCCTACGAGCAGTACTTC	CASSKQGASYEQYF
TRBV6-6	-	TRBJ2-3	-	TGTGCCAGCAGTTACGAGAAGTTAGCAGATACGCAGTATTTT	CASSYEKLADTQYF
TRBV10-3	-	TRBJ2-1	TRBD2	TGTGCCATCAGTGGCGTAGCGGGGGGCTACAATGAGCAGTTCTTC	CAISGVAGGYNEQFF
TRBV4-1	many	TRBJ2-7	TRBD2	TGCGCCAGCAGCCTGGCGGAAGCGGGAGGGATCGGCTACGAGCAGTACTTC	CASSLAEAGGIGYEQYF
TRBV6-2/TRBV6-3	-	TRBJ2-2	TRBD2	TGTGCCAGCAGTTATAGCGGGGGGGAGAACACCGGGGAGCTGTTTTTT	CASSYSGGENTGELFF
TRBV27	-	TRBJ1-2	-	TGTGCCAGCAGTCCGACTGCGGTTCTAGGCGGGGGCTACACCTTC	CASSPTAVLGGGYTF
TRBV5-6	once	TRBJ2-3	TRBD2	TGTGCCAGCAGTACCCAAAGAGCGGGGGGGATAAATACGCAGTATTTT	CASSTQRAGGINTQYF
TRBV11-2	-	TRBJ2-1	-	TGTGCCAGCAGCTCGCGGGGTGAGCAGTTCTTC	CASSSRGEQFF
TRBV5-6	few	TRBJ1-5	-	TGTGCCAGCAGCTTTGGGAGAAATCAGCCCCAGCATTTT	CASSFGRNQPQHF
TRBV19	-	TRBJ2-1	TRBD1	TGTGCCAGTAGTATGGACAGGGGGCTGAATGAGCAGTTCTTC	CASSMDRGLNEQFF
TRBV13	-	TRBJ1-3	-	TGTGCCAGCAGCTTAGCGGGGGGTAACACCATATATTTT	CASSLAGGNTIYF
TRBV3-1/TRBV3-2	-	TRBJ2-3	-	TGTGCCAGCAGCTACGAGAGAAGCACAGATACGCAGTATTTT	CASSYERSTDTQYF
TRBV7-9	-	TRBJ2-7	-	TGTGCCAGCAGCGATGCGGGATGGTCCCCCGAGCAGTACTTC	CASSDAGWSPEQYF
TRBV18	-	TRBJ2-5	-	TGTGCCAGCTCCCATGAGGTCGGTAGGGAGACCCAGTACTTC	CASSHEVGRETQYF
TRBV10-3	-	TRBJ1-1	TRBD1	TGTGCCATCAGAGAGACAGGGGACGCTTTCTTT	CAIRETGDAFF
TRBV30	-	TRBJ2-1	-	TGTGCCTGGACCCTGGACTACTACAATGAGCAGTTCTTC	CAWTLDYYNEQFF
TRBV3-1/TRBV3-2	once	TRBJ1-5	-	TGTGCCAGCAGCCAAGGCAAAGGGAGGCCCCAGCATTTT	CASSQGKGRPQHF
TRBV12-3/TRBV12-4	-	TRBJ1-1	-	TGTGCCAGCAGCCGGAACAGGAACACTGAAGCTTTCTTT	CASSRNRNTEAFF
TRBV19	-	TRBJ1-2	TRBD1	TGTGCCAGCCTTCACGACAGGGGGCTGGGCTACACCTTC	CASLHDRGLGYTF
TRBV5-4	-	TRBJ1-4	-	TGTGCCAGCAGCTTGGCGGGGGGCGGAGGTGAAAAACTGTTTTTT	CASSLAGGGGEKLFF
TRBV7-6	-	TRBJ2-7	-	TGTGCCAGCAGCTTAGGTGGCGGGCTCGCCTACGAGCAGTACTTC	CASSLGGGLAYEQYF
TRBV4-2	-	TRBJ2-1	TRBD2	TGTGCCAGCAGCAATCGAGGACTAGCGGGGTTTGCAGTGCAGTTCTTC	CASSNRGLAGFAVQFF
TRBV6-5	few	TRBJ2-7	TRBD1	TGTGCCAGCAGCTCGGGACAGGGTCGTCAGCAGTACTTC	CASSSGQGRQQYF
TRBV2	once	TRBJ1-4	TRBD1	TGTGCCAGCGGGGGTCAGGGGGCAACTAATGAAAAACTGTTTTTT	CASGGQGATNEKLFF
TRBV6-1	-	TRBJ1-5	-	TGTGCCAGCAGTGAAGCGCTTCCACTTAATCAGCCCCAGCATTTT	CASSEALPLNQPQHF
TRBV4-1	-	TRBJ2-2	TRBD2	TGCGCCAGCAGTCGGACTAGCGGGACAACCGGGGAGCTGTTTTTT	CASSRTSGTTGELFF
TRBV4-1	-	TRBJ2-1	TRBD2	TGCGCCAGCACGCCTACTAGCGGGGGGAACAATGAGCAGTTCTTC	CASTPTSGGNNEQFF
TRBV4-2	-	TRBJ2-1	TRBD2	TGTGCCAGCAGCCAAGCAGCGGGGGCTTACAATGAGCAGTTCTTC	CASSQAAGAYNEQFF
TRBV18	-	TRBJ2-7	TRBD1	TGTGCCAGCTCACCACCCCTACAGGGGGACTACGAGCAGTACTTC	CASSPPLQGDYEQYF
TRBV11-2	-	TRBJ2-7	TRBD1	TGTGCCAGCAGCCCTCGACCGGGGACAGGGGGCTACGAGCAGTACTTC	CASSPRPGTGGYEQYF
TRBV4-2	-	TRBJ2-5	TRBD2	TGTGCCAGCAGCCAAGAACGGGGGGGGCCCCGGGAGACCCAGTACTTC	CASSQERGGPRETQYF
TRBV3-1/TRBV3-2	-	TRBJ2-5	-	TGTGCCAGCAGCCCCTGGGCGCAAGAGACCCAGTACTTC	CASSPWAQETQYF
TRBV5-5	-	TRBJ1-1	-	TGTGCCAGCAGCTTGGAGGGGACACAGGCGGGGAACACTGAAGCTTTCTTT	CASSLEGTQAGNTEAFF
TRBV7-8	-	TRBJ1-6	-	TGTGCCAGCAGCCTTTACCGGGTAGCAAATTCACCCCTCCACTTT	CASSLYRVANSPLHF
TRBV19	-	TRBJ2-2	TRBD1	TGTGCCAGCCGGGACAGGGGGCGTTCGGACACCGGGGAGCTGTTTTTT	CASRDRGRSDTGELFF
TRBV2	-	TRBJ1-6	-	TGTGCCAGCAGTGATGTCCAGGGTCGTTATTCACCCCTCCACTTT	CASSDVQGRYSPLHF
TRBV30	-	TRBJ2-1	-	TGTGCCTGGAGTGCGAGTTACTCCTACAATGAGCAGTTCTTC	CAWSASYSYNEQFF
TRBV15	-	TRBJ2-5	TRBD1	TGTGCCACCAGTACAGGGGTTAGAGCGGAGACCCAGTACTTC	CATSTGVRAETQYF